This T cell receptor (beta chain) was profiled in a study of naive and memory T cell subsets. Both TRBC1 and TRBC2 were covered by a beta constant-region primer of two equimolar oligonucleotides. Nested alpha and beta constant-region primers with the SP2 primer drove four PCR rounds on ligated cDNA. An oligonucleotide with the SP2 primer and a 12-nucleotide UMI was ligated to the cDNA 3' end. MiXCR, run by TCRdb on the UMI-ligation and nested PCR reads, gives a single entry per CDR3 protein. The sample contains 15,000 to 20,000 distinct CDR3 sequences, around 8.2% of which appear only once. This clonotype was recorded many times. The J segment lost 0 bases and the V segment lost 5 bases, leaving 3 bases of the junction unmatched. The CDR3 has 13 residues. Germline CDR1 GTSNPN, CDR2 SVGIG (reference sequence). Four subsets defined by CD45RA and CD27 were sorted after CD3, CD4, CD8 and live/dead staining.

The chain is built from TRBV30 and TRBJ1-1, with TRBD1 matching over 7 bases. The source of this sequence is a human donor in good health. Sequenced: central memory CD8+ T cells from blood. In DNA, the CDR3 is TGTGCCTGGGACAGGGTCATGAACACTGAAGCTTTCTTT. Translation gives CAWDRVMNTEAFF.